The present TCR beta chain was sequenced within a study of T cells in Graves' hyperthyroidism and ophthalmopathy. This clonotype was detected a few times. Its matching antigen is unknown. Stable hyperthyroidism: no ophthalmopathy progression over 18 months of follow-up. Amplified regions were TCR beta CDR3 sequences from RNA transcripts. HTBI primers were the set used in a first-round RT-PCR of the TCR CDR3. A single record per CDR3 protein comes from TCRdb applying MiXCR to the multiplex PCR reads. The profile shows over 550,000 distinct CDR3 sequences, around 17% of them singletons. The study's findings and limits: Most expanded thyroid clonotypes above 0.001 also appeared in blood. Using 13 V-J features, a model discriminated ophthalmopathy from stable hyperthyroidism.

The origin of this receptor is a woman under 30 with Graves' hyperthyroidism. The sequenced sample was blood.

The CDR3 DNA reads TGCGCCAGCAGCCAAGAAAAGAACACTGAAGCTTTCTTT. Its protein is CASSQEKNTEAFF. J is TRBJ1-1 and V is TRBV4-3; D gene unclear. Trimming removed 0 bases from V and 1 base from J, with 3 bases in between. The V gene's germline CDR1 is LGHNA and CDR2 YSLEER. The CDR3 has 13 amino acids.